The sequence of this T cell receptor (beta chain) was determined in a study of Tregs in tolerant kidney transplant recipients. Notes on the study in general: Nucleotide sequences could not be compared across some patients' samples due to primer changes.

Sequenced by immunoSEQ multiplex PCR; TCRdb stores in-frame clones only, minus some. This table has approximately 90,000 clones, approximately 93% appearing once. The nonmyeloablative bone marrow transplants came from related graft donors, with transient mixed chimerism. CD4+CD25+CD127- Tregs, CD4+CD25- non-Tregs, CD4 and CD8 cells were sorted. This clone was detected only once. What it binds is not known. This sample comprised CD4+ T cells from blood (PBMCs), obtained 12 months after the transplant. This receptor was identified in a human patient who received a combined kidney and bone marrow transplant. Some of these T cells may belong to the graft donor.

In DNA, the CDR3 is TGTGCCAGCAGCTTAGATGGCGTCAGGGGGCTAAAGACCCAGTACTTC. This sequence encodes CASSLDGVRGLKTQYF. This chain connects TRBV11-3 to TRBJ2-5; 8 positions match TRBD1. V lost 0 bases and J lost 6; bases outside the gene matches: 9. Germline V gene lookup returns CDR1 SGHNT and CDR2 YENEEA. The CDR3 spans 16 residues.